A single sample gave rise to the 12 T cell receptor beta chains below, sequenced in a study of response to subunit inactivated influenza vaccine. MiXCR, applied by TCRdb to the RT-PCR reads, yields one record per CDR3 protein. This table has hundreds of thousands of distinct CDR3 sequences, 11% appearing once. These data also featured in a second study, about T cells expressing NK-cell markers. That paper notes: The cDNA for TCR beta came from 5'RACE template switching with UMIs.

The material was PBMCs from blood, obtained on the day of vaccination. The receptors shown here come from a man over 45 who received an inactivated influenza vaccine.

The gene calls are TRBV29-1 and TRBJ2-1, with 7 positions matching TRBD2. Germline V gene lookup returns CDR1 SQVTM and CDR2 ANQGSEA. V lost 3 bases to trimming and J lost 5 bases; unmatched junction nucleotides: 4. The CDR3 covers 13 residues. The CDR3 DNA reads TGCAGCGTTGATCTCGCGGGAGACAATGAGCAGTTCTTC. The encoded protein is CSVDLAGDNEQFF.

The rearrangement joins TRBV4-2 to TRBJ2-7, with 8 bases that match TRBD1. Germline CDR1 is LGHNA and CDR2 is YNFKEQ. The CDR3 length is 14 residues. V shed 4 bases and J 6 bases; nucleotides not matched to a gene: 8. CDR3 residues: CASSPRTGRSEQYF. The CDR3 region has the DNA TGTGCCAGCAGCCCCCGGACAGGGCGATCCGAGCAGTACTTC.

The rearrangement joins TRBV29-1 to TRBJ2-7; D possibly matches TRBD1 or TRBD2 (5 bases each). Germline V lookup: CDR1 SQVTM, CDR2 ANQGSEA. This CDR3 is built from 13 residues. With 4 bases removed from V and 3 bases from J, the gap between germline ends came to 13 bases. The chain's CDR3 is CSVVRGGGYEQYF. DNA of the CDR3: TGCAGCGTTGTAAGGGGCGGAGGCTACGAGCAGTACTTC.

The rearrangement joins TRBV30 to TRBJ2-3; D is uncertain. The CDR3 has 14 residues. The germline V gene encodes CDR1 GTSNPN and CDR2 SVGIG (reference sequence). The V gene lost 4 bases and the J gene lost 1 base, with 12 bases spanning the gap. CDR3 nucleotides: TGTGCCTGGACGACCGTCCCCCGCACAGATACGCAGTATTTT. Amino acid sequence: CAWTTVPRTDTQYF.

CDR3 region: CSAPAPQRGGYEQYF. The CDR3, as DNA: TGCAGTGCTCCGGCCCCCCAGCGGGGTGGATACGAGCAGTACTTC. The gene calls are TRBV20-1 and TRBJ2-7, with 7 bases matching TRBD2. The CDR3 totals 15 residues. Germline CDR1 DFQATT, CDR2 SNEGSKA (reference sequence). With V trimmed by 5 bases and J by 4 bases, 14 bases remained unmatched.

CDR3 in amino acids: CASSLMGQASNEQFF. The CDR3 DNA is TGCGCCAGCAGCTTGATGGGACAGGCTTCCAATGAGCAGTTCTTC. The chain is built from TRBV5-1 and TRBJ2-1, with 8 bases aligning to TRBD1. CDR1 and CDR2 (germline): SGHRS, YFSETQ. With 1 base clipped from V and 6 bases from J, the junction kept 6 bases outside the gene matches. This CDR3 contains 15 residues.

This clonotype was seen ten or more times. V is TRBV5-1 and J is TRBJ2-2, with unresolved D. CDR1 and CDR2 from the germline V gene are SGHRS and YFSETQ. The ends were cut back, 4 bases at V and 2 bases at J, with 12 bases in the middle. The CDR3 covers 15 residues. The CDR3: CASSPDRYNTGELFF. DNA for the CDR3: TGCGCCAGCAGCCCGGACCGGTATAACACCGGGGAGCTGTTTTTT.

The V call is TRBV10-3, the J call TRBJ1-2; perhaps TRBD1 as D (5 bases). Looked up from germline, CDR1 is ENHRY and CDR2 is SYGVKD. The CDR3 has 14 amino acids. V gave up 0 bases and J gave up 4 bases, with 9 bases separating them. The CDR3 here is CAISESATVYGYTF. DNA for the CDR3: TGTGCCATCAGTGAGTCAGCGACAGTCTATGGCTACACCTTC.

This clonotype was counted only a few times. This chain links TRBV6-1 with TRBJ1-5, with TRBD1 matching over 8 bases. This CDR3 contains 14 residues. J gave up 6 bases and V 6 bases, and 7 bases lay outside the gene matches. From germline, CDR1 is MNHNS and CDR2 SASEGT. This CDR3 reads CASRISTGGQPQHF. In DNA, the CDR3 is TGTGCCAGCAGGATATCCACAGGGGGTCAGCCCCAGCATTTT.

The chain carries TRBV18 and TRBJ2-4; 7 nucleotides align to TRBD2. CDR3 length: 14 amino acids. The J segment lost 8 bases and the V segment lost 3 bases, leaving 7 bases of the junction unmatched. Germline V gives CDR1 KGHSH, CDR2 LQKENI. Written as DNA, the CDR3 is TGTGCCAGCTCACCCTCGCGGGAGCCTTACATTCAGTACTTC. It codes for CASSPSREPYIQYF.

This clonotype was counted a few times. This chain connects TRBV6-2 or TRBV6-3 to TRBJ2-7, with 9 bases identical to TRBD1. CDR1 MNHEY and CDR2 SVGEGT come from the germline V gene. V dropped 6 bases and J dropped 5; count of bases not matched to a gene: 8. CDR3 size: 14 residues. In nucleotides, the CDR3 is TGTGCCAGCAGGGACAGGGGATCTAGTCACGAGCAGTACTTC. It specifies CASRDRGSSHEQYF.

This clonotype was recorded a few times. J is TRBJ2-7 and V is TRBV6-5; possible D gene TRBD2, 7 bases. Deletions cut 0 bases from V and 1 base from J, with 10 bases between. Germline V gene sequence: CDR1 MNHEY, CDR2 SVGAGI. This CDR3 has 15 amino acids. CDR3 region: CASSYSGGASYEQYF. CDR3 coding DNA: TGTGCCAGCAGTTACTCGGGGGGGGCGTCCTACGAGCAGTACTTC.